The following is a T cell receptor (beta chain) sequence with its context. Its antigen target is currently unknown. Base qualities are missing; no much larger clone stands one base away. The sample belongs to a study of blood T cell repertoires in COVID-19 (dated by TCRdb to between 2020 and 2021). Study-wide context: The collaborator samples originated in the United States, Italy and Spain and spanned the acute and convalescent phases of COVID-19. A freely available public database, intended as a resource for researchers studying the immune response to SARS-CoV-2, is where the repertoires were released. Subjects who had been exposed to COVID-19, were actively infected with it, or had recovered from it provided the deeply sampled blood TCRbeta repertoires that made up the dataset. Where available, HLA class I and class II types were taken from metadata supplied by the sample provider and were not determined by assay-based typing. The prospective study material was composed of cDNA or gDNA derived from T cells, B-cell-depleted T cells, or PBMCs. The samples were drawn from the first 160 participants of the ongoing ImmuneRACE study and from 950 to 1,500 subjects provided by 6 global collaborators. Sample metadata almost always included a de-identified subject ID, COVID-19 status, age in years and sex. Broad study findings and their caveats: How much clinical and demographic metadata was included differed by source and by participant, and the metadata was provided uncurated.

TCRbeta CDR3 regions were amplified from genomic DNA using the immunoSEQ Assay, a bias-controlled multiplex PCR. Per the original workflow: Nucleated cell counts per sample were estimated from amplification of reference gene primers within the assay. To quantify the absolute abundance of each unique TCRbeta CDR3 rearrangement, sequence reads were collapsed and filtered. For each sample, productive Simpson clonality was calculated as the square root of Simpson's diversity index across productive rearrangements. The table comes from immuneACCESS by way of TCRdb, which keeps in-frame sequences with V and J called. Part of the clones is missing from these tables; in studies checked, under half for an unresolved V gene and the rest for unknown reasons. V and J calls and clone size come straight from that table; D and trimming were deduced from the DNA. Within this sample are around 200,000 clones, with over 75% of them counted one time only. The ten largest clones represent more than 2.5% of the sample.

Each collaborating institution followed its own protocols to collect whole blood in K2EDTA tubes. Collaborator samples were shipped for TCRbeta analysis as frozen whole blood, isolated PBMCs, or DNA extracted from either sample type. The germline V gene (reference sequence) provides CDR1 SEHNR and CDR2 FQNEAQ. The germline V end is reduced by 2 bases and the J end by 6 bases; junction bases left unmatched: 4. The CDR3 covers 15 residues, taking in both the cysteine and the phenylalanine. Only the CDR3 portion is preserved as DNA: 45 bases, with reading frame beginning at the first base. Sequences were obtained from peripheral blood. This sequence uses TRBV7-9 and TRBJ2-1, and TRBD2 aligns with 10 junction nucleotides. This sequence was found in a man aged 55 to 69 with acute or convalescent COVID-19. CDR3 reads: CASSLIASGSNEQFF. The bases read TGTGCCAGCAGCTTAATCGCTAGCGGGAGCAATGAGCAGTTCTTC.